The 29 T cell receptor beta chains presented below share a single source sample, sequenced in a study of breast tumors, draining lymph nodes, adjacent tissues. MiXCR was run by TCRdb on the multiplex PCR reads, yielding one entry per CDR3 protein. The table records over 200,000 distinct CDR3 sequences, around 34% of them present only once. Breast cancer patients provided tissue from their axillary draining lymph nodes. The sample consisted of axillary lymph node tissue. These receptors were taken from a female donor with breast cancer. Some clones in this sample may be carry-over from other donors' samples.

The sample holds many counts of this clonotype. The rearrangement links TRBV6-5 to TRBJ2-1, with D possibly TRBD1 on 6 matching bases. From germline, CDR1 is MNHEY and CDR2 SVGAGI. The CDR3 runs to 17 residues. V lost 2 bases to trimming and J lost 1 base, with 15 bases between them. The CDR3 coding sequence is TGTGCCAGCAGTTACACAACAGGGAGATTTTCCTACAATGAGCAGTTCTTC. Amino acids: CASSYTTGRFSYNEQFF.

A few counts support this clonotype. The rearrangement joins TRBV5-8 to TRBJ1-4; 7 positions agree with TRBD1. Germline assignment: CDR1 SGHTS and CDR2 YDEGEE. Unmatched junction bases numbered 11, after V lost 4 bases and J lost 8 bases. This CDR3 comprises 15 residues. The CDR3 nucleotides read TGTGCCAGCAGCCCAGGGGGGGATTCGAGGGAAAAACTGTTTTTT. This encodes CASSPGGDSREKLFF.

To note about this clonotype: This could be a read error, since a much larger clone is one nucleotide away. The chain is built from TRBV11-3 and TRBJ2-5, with 7 bases aligning to TRBD1. J gave up 13 bases and V 5 bases, and 7 bases lay outside the gene matches. Germline CDR1 and CDR2: SGHNT and YENEEA. This CDR3 has 11 amino acids. The CDR3, as DNA: TGTGCCAGCAGCCTAGGGGGCCCCCCGTACTTC. The encoded protein is CASSLGGPPYF.

This clonotype was found many times. The chain combines TRBV20-1 with TRBJ1-4; 7 nucleotides line up with TRBD1. After removal of 4 bases from V and 8 bases from J, the junction contained 7 bases not matched to a gene. The CDR3 spans 13 residues. The germline gives CDR1 DFQATT, CDR2 SNEGSKA (reference sequence). CDR3 loop: CSAINRGDEKLFF. For the CDR3, the DNA is TGCAGTGCTATCAACAGGGGAGACGAAAAACTGTTTTTT.

In regard to this clonotype: A much larger clone sits a single nucleotide away, making a read error possible. The chain carries TRBV11-2 and TRBJ2-7; the D is unclear. Trimming took 2 bases from V and 2 from J, leaving 10 bases between them. The CDR3 loop spans 14 amino acids. The germline CDR1 and CDR2 sequences are SGHAT and FQNNGV. CDR3 coding DNA: TGTGCCAGCAGCTTAAATCCGAGTCCCTACGAGCAGTACTTC. Residues: CASSLNPSPYEQYF.

This clonotype was found many times. Its ends do not fully match the called genes, so a read error is possible. The V and J genes are TRBV20-1 and TRBJ1-5; tentative D call: TRBD1 (5 bases). The germline V gene encodes CDR1 DFQATT and CDR2 SNEGSKA (reference sequence). CDR3 length equals 14 residues. The CDR3 nucleotides are TGCAGTGCCAGAGGGACCCTTAGCAATCAGCCCCAGCATTTT. Protein product: CSARGTLSNQPQHF.

The chain employs TRBV20-1 and TRBJ2-5; 9 nucleotides match TRBD2. CDR3 size: 14 residues. The trim removed 1 base at V and 5 bases at J, leaving 5 bases unmatched. Germline V CDR1 and CDR2: DFQATT, SNEGSKA (reference sequence). The CDR3 nucleotides read TGCAGTGCTAGAGGTTCTAGCGGGGCGGAGACCCAGTACTTC. Its protein product is CSARGSSGAETQYF.

As for this clonotype: This may be a read error: a much more frequent sequence differs by one nucleotide. The CDR3 end shows no conserved phenylalanine or tryptophan, and so a read error is likely. The DNA is left out, because the CDR3 cannot be placed on it with certainty; the CDR3 is given as TCRdb lists it. The chain is built from TRBV7-8 and TRBJ1-2; TRBD1, the table's D call, was not compared with the DNA. Looked up from germline, CDR1 is SGHVS and CDR2 is FQNEAQ. From its first to its last residue, the CDR3 has 15 amino acids. CDR3 sequence reads: CASSLAGQTNYGYPS.

Points on this clonotype: A read error may explain this, as a much larger clone is one base away. The V gene is TRBV19, the J gene TRBJ2-1; D tentatively reads TRBD1 or TRBD2 (5 bases each). The CDR3 is 14 amino acids. Germline CDR1 is LNHDA and CDR2 is SQIVND (reference sequence). The V end was cut by 8 bases, the J end by 8 bases, with 19 bases between. The DNA of the CDR3 is TGTGCCAGTGGGACCGGGACCACGAGGGATGAGCAGTTCTTC. Translation: CASGTGTTRDEQFF.

In this sample, this clonotype turned up many times. The V gene is TRBV4-3, the J gene TRBJ2-5; D could derive from TRBD1 or TRBD2 (5 bases each). The CDR3 consists of 15 residues. Germline V lookup: CDR1 LGHNA, CDR2 YSLEER. The V gene lost 3 bases and the J gene lost 7 bases, with 18 bases spanning the gap. The CDR3 spells CASSQRGQGAGTQYF. DNA for the CDR3: TGCGCCAGCAGCCAGAGAGGTCAAGGGGCGGGGACCCAGTACTTC.

This clonotype was observed a single time. The chain links TRBV29-1 to TRBJ2-1; D may correspond to TRBD1 or TRBD2 (5 bases each). The CDR3 consists of 10 residues. Germline CDR1 reads SQVTM; CDR2 reads ANQGSEA. Trimming removed 7 bases from V and 6 bases from J, with 7 bases in between. CDR3 nucleotide sequence: TGCAGCGGGGGGTTCAATGAGCAGTTCTTC. This codes for CSGGFNEQFF.

This clonotype has at least ten counts. The chain carries TRBV11-2 and TRBJ2-6, with D possibly being TRBD1 or TRBD2 (5 bases each). From germline, CDR1 is SGHAT and CDR2 FQNNGV. This CDR3 spans 17 amino acids. The V end lost 5 bases, the J end lost 4 bases, and 18 bases lay between the germline ends. CDR3 amino acids: CASSPRGAPGGANVLTF. The CDR3 nucleotides read TGTGCCAGCAGCCCGAGAGGGGCACCGGGGGGGGCCAACGTCCTGACTTTC. The full variable domain, rest sourced from reference TRBV11-2 and TRBJ2-6, is EAGVAQSPRYKIIEKRQSVAFWCNPISGHATLYWYQQILGQGPKLLIQFQNNGVVDDSQLPKDRFSAERLKGVDSTLKIQPAKLEDSAVYLCASSPRGAPGGANVLTFGAGSRLTVL.

This clonotype has at least ten counts. The rearrangement joins TRBV2 to TRBJ2-1; 12 nucleotides line up with TRBD2. The CDR3 length is 15 residues. After removal of 10 bases from V and 4 bases from J, the junction contained 8 bases not matched to a gene. The germline gives CDR1 SNHLY, CDR2 FYNNEI. The CDR3 DNA follows: TGTGCCATCGGACGTGGGACTAGCGGGTACAATGAGCAGTTCTTC. Encoded protein: CAIGRGTSGYNEQFF.

This clonotype was counted at least ten times. The rearrangement joins TRBV5-1 to TRBJ2-3, with D possibly TRBD2 on 6 matching bases. The CDR3 runs 15 residues. With 5 bases removed from V and 4 bases from J, the gap between germline ends came to 17 bases. Germline assignment: CDR1 SGHRS and CDR2 YFSETQ. The CDR3 DNA is TGCGCCAGCAGAGTCCGGGGGAGCGGCGCAGATACGCAGTATTTT. It specifies CASRVRGSGADTQYF.

The chain employs TRBV7-6 and TRBJ2-3; 10 nucleotides line up with TRBD1. The length of the CDR3 is 17 residues. CDR1 is SGHVS and CDR2 is FNYEAQ in the germline V gene. Trimming at V came to 2 bases and at J to 2 bases, leaving 7 bases not matched to a gene. In DNA form, the CDR3 reads TGTGCCAGCAGCTTACTCCCCGGACAGGGGGACACAGATACGCAGTATTTT. Translation gives CASSLLPGQGDTDTQYF.

Many counts were recorded for this clonotype. The CDR3: CSASSAEWAYEQYF. The CDR3 DNA reads TGCAGTGCTAGTAGTGCGGAGTGGGCCTACGAGCAGTACTTC. This rearrangement joins TRBV20-1 to TRBJ2-7; unclear D gene. The CDR3 extends over 14 amino acids. Trimming took off 3 bases at V and 2 bases at J, with 14 bases between the two ends. From germline, CDR1 is DFQATT and CDR2 SNEGSKA (reference sequence).

This rearrangement joins TRBV5-1 to TRBJ1-4; perhaps TRBD1 as D (6 bases). Trimming pared 4 bases from V and 8 bases from J, leaving 24 bases between. The CDR3 has 17 residues. From germline, CDR1 is SGHRS and CDR2 YFSETQ. The CDR3 loop reads CASSPSGGQGSAEKLFF. Here the CDR3 DNA reads TGCGCCAGCAGCCCCTCTGGGGGTCAGGGGTCGGCGGAAAAACTGTTTTTT. Using reference TRBV5-1 and TRBJ1-4 for the parts outside the CDR3, the full variable domain is KAGVTQTPRYLIKTRGQQVTLSCSPISGHRSVSWYQQTPGQGLQFLFEYFSETQRNKGNFPGRFSGRQFSNSRSEMNVSTLELGDSALYLCASSPSGGQGSAEKLFFGSGTQLSVL.

This clonotype was seen ten or more times. The chain joins TRBV11-3 to TRBJ1-5, with no clear D. The CDR3 sequence is 13 residues long. The germline CDR1 and CDR2 sequences are SGHNT and YENEEA. Trimming took 4 bases from V and 6 from J, leaving 10 bases between them. Written as DNA, the CDR3 is TGTGCCAGCAGCTCAGAGGATGGTCAGCCCCAGCATTTT. This gives the protein CASSSEDGQPQHF.

The chain has TRBV3-1 and TRBJ2-5; possible D gene TRBD2, 5 bases. CDR1 and CDR2 from the germline V gene are LGHDT and YNNKEL (reference sequence). Trimming took off 0 bases at V and 5 bases at J, with 13 bases between the two ends. The CDR3 totals 15 residues. DNA for the CDR3: TGTGCCAGCAGCCAAGATATTGTTAGAGGGGAGACCCAGTACTTC. Translation gives CASSQDIVRGETQYF.

Ten or more counts support this clonotype. This rearrangement joins TRBV10-3 to TRBJ1-5; TRBD1 aligns across 8 bases. This CDR3 comprises 16 residues. Germline V lookup: CDR1 ENHRY, CDR2 SYGVKD. Germline trimming cut 10 bases from V and 0 bases from J; bases unmatched to any gene: 11. CDR3: CATRQTGGDSNQPQHF. The CDR3 DNA is TGTGCCACCAGACAAACAGGGGGAGATAGCAATCAGCCCCAGCATTTT.

This clonotype was recorded many times. The chain recombines TRBV7-8 with TRBJ2-7; D may be TRBD2 (6 bases). The germline gives CDR1 SGHVS, CDR2 FQNEAQ. This CDR3 is built from 13 residues. Trimming stripped 2 bases from V and 3 bases from J, with 8 bases between. DNA for the CDR3: TGTGCCAGCAGCTTATCGCGGGACTACGAGCAGTACTTC. It specifies CASSLSRDYEQYF.

This clonotype was recorded at least ten times. The chain employs TRBV14 and TRBJ1-6; TRBD1 matches 11 bases. Germline CDR1 and CDR2: SGHDN and FVKESK. Trimming at V came to 6 bases and at J to 7 bases, leaving 5 bases not matched to a gene. This CDR3 has 15 residues. For the CDR3, the DNA is TGTGCCAGCAGTCGGGGACAGGGGGGGAATTCACCCCTCCACTTT. This translates into CASSRGQGGNSPLHF. The variable domain in full, completed from reference TRBV14 and TRBJ1-6, reads EAGVTQFPSHSVIEKGQTVTLRCDPISGHDNLYWYRRVMGKEIKFLLHFVKESKQDESGMPNNRFLAERTGGTYSTLKVQPAELEDSGVYFCASSRGQGGNSPLHFGNGTRLTVT.

As for this clonotype: This may be a read error, as it is one base from a much larger clone. The rearrangement links TRBV6-1 to TRBJ2-2; 7 bases are a match to TRBD2. The CDR3 is 15 residues long. Germline V lookup: CDR1 MNHNS, CDR2 SASEGT. The CDR3 DNA reads as TGTGTCAGCACCTGGGGAGGGGCGGGGACCGGGGAGCTGTTTTTT. Translation gives CVSTWGGAGTGELFF.

This clonotype was found many times. The gene calls are TRBV10-3 and TRBJ1-4; D remains unclear. V shed 8 bases and J shed 2 bases, with 6 bases lying between them. The germline V gene encodes CDR1 ENHRY and CDR2 SYGVKD. This CDR3 is 12 amino acids long. In DNA, the CDR3 is TGTGCCATCCGCGGCACTAATGAAAAACTGTTTTTT. Translation gives CAIRGTNEKLFF.

This clonotype was recorded at least ten times. The chain couples TRBV18 to TRBJ2-1, with unresolved D. V was shortened by 2 bases and J by 2 bases, with 4 bases between the two germline ends. CDR3 size: 13 residues. Germline V gene lookup returns CDR1 KGHSH and CDR2 LQKENI. The CDR3 coding sequence is TGTGCCAGCTCACCAGTGACCTACAATGAGCAGTTCTTC. Encoded protein: CASSPVTYNEQFF.

V usage is TRBV24-1 and J usage is TRBJ2-2, with no clear D. The CDR3 sequence is 16 residues long. Per germline, CDR1 KGHDR and CDR2 SFDVKD. Trimming pared 2 bases from V and 0 bases from J, leaving 9 bases between. Here the CDR3 DNA reads TGTGCCACCAGTGATTCTGGGTCTTCGAACACCGGGGAGCTGTTTTTT. This gives the protein CATSDSGSSNTGELFF.

This clonotype appeared many times. The chain uses TRBV10-3 and TRBJ2-1; 9 bases align to TRBD1. The CDR3 has 19 residues. With V trimmed by 4 bases and J by 2 bases, 15 bases remained unmatched. Germline V lookup: CDR1 ENHRY, CDR2 SYGVKD. CDR3 in amino acids: CAISGGPLSGTGTYNEQFF. CDR3 bases: TGTGCCATCAGTGGCGGTCCACTCTCCGGGACAGGGACCTACAATGAGCAGTTCTTC.

At least ten counts were recorded for this clonotype. The V call is TRBV4-1, the J call TRBJ2-3, with D hard to call. Germline V lookup: CDR1 MGHRA, CDR2 YSYEKL. CDR3 length: 15 amino acids. Trimming stripped 1 base from V and 2 bases from J, with 10 bases between. CDR3 DNA sequence: TGCGCCAGCAGCCAAGTAGGTCTGTACACAGATACGCAGTATTTT. Translating it yields CASSQVGLYTDTQYF.

In this sample, this clonotype turned up many times. The chain carries TRBV6-5 and TRBJ2-7; possibly TRBD2 for D (6 bases). Germline lookup yields CDR1 MNHEY and CDR2 SVGAGI. The V gene lost 8 bases and the J gene lost 5 bases, with 16 bases spanning the gap. This CDR3 spans 13 amino acids. The CDR3, as DNA: TGTGCCAGCGGACTAACTAGTTCCCACGAGCAGTACTTC. Amino acid sequence: CASGLTSSHEQYF.